One and the same sample provided the 15 T cell receptor beta chains below, sequenced in a study of T cell responses to AZD1222 COVID-19 vaccine. The method was immunoSEQ multiplex PCR; TCRdb's version includes in-frame clones alone and lacks a portion of them. The top ten hold roughly 2.5% of the sample, which has approximately 100,000 clones, nearly 90% seen once. This specimen consisted of peripheral blood, obtained 28 days after the second AZD1222 dose. The origin of the receptors is an adult who received the AZD1222 COVID-19 vaccine.

V and J are TRBV7-9 and TRBJ1-2, with 8 bases aligning to TRBD1. This CDR3 is 17 amino acids long. The ends lost 1 base at V and 0 bases at J; junction bases unmatched: 7. Germline CDR1 is SEHNR and CDR2 is FQNEAQ (reference sequence). DNA for the CDR3: TGTGCCAGCAGCTTAGGGACAGGGCACGCCCCTAACTATGGCTACACCTTC. Encoded protein: CASSLGTGHAPNYGYTF.

V usage is TRBV29-1 and J usage is TRBJ2-1, with D perhaps TRBD2 (6 bases). Germline lookup yields CDR1 SQVTM and CDR2 ANQGSEA. The ends were cut back, 4 bases at V and 2 bases at J, with 18 bases in the middle. The CDR3 length is 16 residues. CDR3: CSVVSLAREAYNEQFF. Written as DNA, the CDR3 is TGCAGCGTTGTGTCCCTAGCGAGGGAGGCCTACAATGAGCAGTTCTTC.

The chain carries TRBV29-1 and TRBJ1-1; the D gene is possibly TRBD1 (5 bases). V was trimmed by 7 bases and J by 4 bases, leaving 16 bases between them. CDR1 is SQVTM and CDR2 is ANQGSEA in the germline V gene. The CDR3 loop spans 13 amino acids. The CDR3 coding sequence is TGCAGCGGTGATTTTAGGGGTAGCACTGAAGCTTTCTTT. Translation: CSGDFRGSTEAFF.

This chain links TRBV6-5 with TRBJ1-1; D call uncertain. The CDR3 has 13 residues. V was trimmed by 5 bases and J by 6 bases, leaving 13 bases between them. The germline V gene encodes CDR1 MNHEY and CDR2 SVGAGI. CDR3 in DNA: TGTGCCAGCAGTCCAATCCTAGGTCCTGAAGCTTTCTTT. Residues: CASSPILGPEAFF.

The chain is built from TRBV6-5 and TRBJ2-7, with a tentative D call TRBD2 (6 bases). The CDR3 has 15 amino acids. V was trimmed by 0 bases and J by 4 bases, leaving 13 bases between them. Germline lookup yields CDR1 MNHEY and CDR2 SVGAGI. The CDR3 nucleotides are TGTGCCAGCAGTTACTCGAACGGAGGGGAATACGAGCAGTACTTC. Its protein is CASSYSNGGEYEQYF.

The chain links TRBV30 to TRBJ1-5; D is uncertain. The V end lost 0 bases, the J end lost 2 bases, and 14 bases lay between the germline ends. CDR1 and CDR2 from the germline V gene are GTSNPN and SVGIG (reference sequence). The CDR3 runs to 16 residues. This CDR3 reads CAWSVLKGSGNQPQHF. In DNA, the CDR3 is TGTGCCTGGAGTGTACTAAAAGGAAGTGGCAATCAGCCCCAGCATTTT. Using reference TRBV30 and TRBJ1-5 for the parts outside the CDR3, the full variable domain is SQTIHQWPATLVQPVGSPLSLECTVEGTSNPNLYWYRQAAGRGLQLLFYSVGIGQISSEVPQNLSASRPQDRQFILSSKKLLLSDSGFYLCAWSVLKGSGNQPQHFGDGTRLSIL.

The chain links TRBV5-1 to TRBJ1-2; 11 positions match TRBD1. CDR1 is SGHRS, CDR2 YFSETQ, per germline. This CDR3 comprises 16 residues. V shed 4 bases and J 5 bases; nucleotides not matched to a gene: 10. This CDR3 reads CASSPRGQGGPYGYTF. CDR3 in DNA: TGCGCCAGCAGCCCGCGGGGACAGGGGGGACCTTATGGCTACACCTTC.

This clone was detected only once. V and J are TRBV5-1 and TRBJ2-7, with D perhaps TRBD1 (6 bases). This CDR3 comprises 15 residues. The V gene lost 4 bases and the J gene lost 2 bases, with 16 bases spanning the gap. Per germline, CDR1 SGHRS and CDR2 YFSETQ. This CDR3 reads CASSPRRTGTYEQYF. CDR3 nucleotide sequence: TGCGCCAGCAGCCCAAGGCGCACAGGGACCTACGAGCAGTACTTC.

This chain uses TRBV19 with TRBJ1-4; a possible D gene is TRBD1 (6 bases). The CDR3 is made up of 13 amino acids. Trimming removed 6 bases from V and 5 bases from J, with 10 bases in between. CDR1 and CDR2 (germline): LNHDA, SQIVND (reference sequence). The CDR3 reads CASSGQRNEKLFF. The CDR3 coding sequence is TGTGCCAGTAGCGGACAGAGGAATGAAAAACTGTTTTTT. Drawing the rest from reference TRBV19 and TRBJ1-4, the complete variable domain is DGGITQSPKYLFRKEGQNVTLSCEQNLNHDAMYWYRQDPGQGLRLIYYSQIVNDFQKGDIAEGYSVSREKKESFPLTVTSAQKNPTAFYLCASSGQRNEKLFFGSGTQLSVL.

The genes are TRBV29-1 and TRBJ2-3; possibly TRBD1 for D (5 bases). This CDR3 has 12 amino acids. Germline V CDR1 and CDR2: SQVTM, ANQGSEA. Deletions cut 6 bases from V and 1 base from J, with 8 bases between. CDR3 residues: CSVGQRTDTQYF. DNA for the CDR3: TGCAGCGTCGGACAACGCACAGATACGCAGTATTTT.

V gene TRBV3-1 (or the pseudogene TRBV3-2) combines with J gene TRBJ1-3, with D perhaps TRBD1 (5 bases). The CDR3 contains 15 residues. V lost 4 bases and J 4 bases, leaving 14 bases between the germline ends. The germline gives CDR1 LGHDT, CDR2 YNNKEL (reference sequence). The CDR3 coding sequence is TGTGCCAGCAGCCGGGCGGCGGGGGAAGGAAACACCATATATTTT. Its translation is CASSRAAGEGNTIYF.

The rearrangement joins TRBV24-1 to TRBJ2-7; TRBD2 might be the D (6 bases). The CDR3 runs to 16 residues. Germline V CDR1 and CDR2: KGHDR, SFDVKD. The V end was cut by 3 bases, the J end by 2 bases, with 16 bases between. The CDR3: CATSDGGTPRPYEQYF. The DNA of the CDR3 is TGTGCCACCAGTGATGGAGGGACTCCGCGCCCCTACGAGCAGTACTTC.

CDR3 in DNA: TGTGCCAGCAGCCACGGGATTATGGACAGCTCTGGCTACACCTTC. Protein product: CASSHGIMDSSGYTF. The rearrangement joins TRBV3-1 (or the pseudogene TRBV3-2) to TRBJ1-2; possibly TRBD1 for D (6 bases). V was pared by 3 bases and J by 7 bases, with 18 bases between. This CDR3 is 15 amino acids long. Germline V gene sequence: CDR1 LGHDT, CDR2 YNNKEL (reference sequence).

The chain is built from TRBV7-8 and TRBJ2-2, with D perhaps matching TRBD2 (5 bases). The length of the CDR3 is 16 residues. Trimming shortened V by 5 bases and J by 0 bases, and 13 bases separated the two germline ends. From germline, CDR1 is SGHVS and CDR2 FQNEAQ. CDR3 in amino acids: CASSLASGANTGELFF. The CDR3 region has the DNA TGTGCCAGCAGCCTCGCCAGCGGAGCGAACACCGGGGAGCTGTTTTTT.

The gene calls are TRBV6-5 and TRBJ1-6; possibly TRBD1 for D (6 bases). The germline CDR1 and CDR2 sequences are MNHEY and SVGAGI. CDR3 length: 15 amino acids. V dropped 4 bases and J dropped 4 bases, with 11 bases sitting between them. The CDR3 is CASSLDSPYNSPLHF. CDR3 sequence (DNA): TGTGCCAGCAGTTTGGACAGCCCTTATAATTCACCCCTCCACTTT.